This TCR beta chain derives from a study of cytotoxic CD8 clonotypes in ibrutinib-treated CLL. Turning to the study itself: Partial responses numbered some 25 and complete responses 2; after a median around 72 months, about 14 stayed remitted and 12 progressed. After treatment lasting a median approximately eleven months, range 6 to 36, response samples were collected. When averaged across all of the samples, the counts came to approximately 250,000 productive templates and more than 85,000 productive rearrangements.

This table comes from immunoSEQ multiplex PCR, and its TCRdb copy is limited to in-frame clones, with some not included. This sample has about 130,000 clones, with around 84% found just once. The sample here was PBMCs, taken after 24 months of ibrutinib treatment. The TCR was taken from a human donor with chronic lymphocytic leukemia.

The chain's CDR3 is CASSVADRQDYMNTEAFF. CDR3 coding DNA: TGTGCCAGCAGCGTAGCTGATCGGCAAGATTACATGAACACTGAAGCTTTCTTT. The chain combines TRBV9 with TRBJ1-1, with unresolved D. The CDR3 covers 18 residues. Germline lookup yields CDR1 SGDLS and CDR2 YYNGEE. The ends were cut back, 0 bases at V and 0 bases at J, with 18 bases in the middle.